Listed below are T cell receptor beta chains from one sample, sequenced in a study of blood T cell repertoires in COVID-19. Here immunoSEQ multiplex PCR was the method, and the copy in TCRdb shows in-frame clones only, minus some. The profile covers under 200,000 clones, with about 80% appearing a single time and 1.5% to 1.7% taken by the ten largest. Specimen: peripheral blood. These receptors were collected from a human donor in a cohort sampled during active COVID-19. The CDR3 runs from the conserved cysteine through the conserved F or W. A D gene is named only where the DNA matches it firmly. Size is omitted from some rows. Given values are once, few, many or a class for expanded clones.

TRBV5-1	-	TRBJ1-3	few	CASTLGPGYTSGNTIYF	TGCGCCAGCACCCTTGGCCCAGGCTATACCTCTGGAAACACCATATATTTT
TRBV9	-	TRBJ2-5	-	CASSVGQYQETQYF	TGTGCCAGCAGCGTAGGACAGTACCAAGAGACCCAGTACTTC
TRBV2	TRBD1	TRBJ2-3	-	CASSPGQGLVTDTQYF	TGTGCCAGCAGCCCGGGACAGGGTTTGGTAACAGATACGCAGTATTTT
TRBV5-1	TRBD1	TRBJ1-1	-	CASSLRGQGNTEAFF	TGCGCCAGCAGCTTACGCGGACAGGGGAACACTGAAGCTTTCTTT
TRBV19	TRBD1	TRBJ1-5	-	CAKGQGDQPQHF	TGTGCCAAGGGACAGGGAGACCAGCCCCAGCATTTT
TRBV5-4	TRBD2	TRBJ2-7	-	CASSAPGLANYEQYF	TGTGCCAGCAGCGCGCCGGGACTAGCGAACTACGAGCAGTACTTC
TRBV28	TRBD1	TRBJ1-5	-	CASRPGTGHQPQHF	TGTGCCAGCAGGCCCGGGACAGGGCATCAGCCCCAGCATTTT
TRBV6-5	-	TRBJ1-6	-	CASSYRQARNSPLHF	TGTGCCAGCAGTTACCGACAGGCCAGGAATTCACCCCTCCACTTT
TRBV6-1	-	TRBJ1-2	-	CASSEGGRYGYTF	TGTGCCAGCAGTGAAGGGGGCAGGTATGGCTACACCTTC
TRBV14	TRBD2	TRBJ2-7	once	CASRHSGRRGYEQYF	TGTGCCAGCAGACATAGCGGGAGGAGGGGATACGAGCAGTACTTC
TRBV2	-	TRBJ2-2	-	CGGARTGELFF	TGTGGCGGGGCGCGAACCGGGGAGCTGTTTTTT
TRBV11-3	-	TRBJ2-2	once	CASRSRRGGNTGELFF	TGTGCCAGCAGATCCCGGAGAGGGGGAAACACCGGGGAGCTGTTTTTT
TRBV10-3	-	TRBJ2-7	-	CAISEQIYEQYF	TGTGCCATCAGTGAGCAAATCTACGAGCAGTACTTC
TRBV6-5	-	TRBJ2-3	once	CASSYRRHDTDTQYF	TGTGCCAGCAGTTACCGCAGGCACGACACAGATACGCAGTATTTT
TRBV19	-	TRBJ1-5	-	CASSSPIRGFNQPQHF	TGTGCCAGTAGTTCACCCATCAGGGGCTTCAATCAGCCCCAGCATTTT
TRBV4-2	TRBD2	TRBJ2-7	-	CASSLGTSGVYEQYF	TGTGCCAGCAGCCTTGGGACTAGCGGGGTTTACGAGCAGTACTTC
TRBV5-1	TRBD2	TRBJ2-5	-	CASSFTSGGARETQYF	TGCGCCAGCAGCTTTACTAGCGGGGGGGCCCGAGAGACCCAGTACTTC
TRBV6-6	-	TRBJ2-3	-	CASSHSKGASGSISTDTQYF	TGTGCCAGCAGCCACTCCAAGGGGGCTAGCGGGTCTATTAGCACAGATACGCAGTATTTT